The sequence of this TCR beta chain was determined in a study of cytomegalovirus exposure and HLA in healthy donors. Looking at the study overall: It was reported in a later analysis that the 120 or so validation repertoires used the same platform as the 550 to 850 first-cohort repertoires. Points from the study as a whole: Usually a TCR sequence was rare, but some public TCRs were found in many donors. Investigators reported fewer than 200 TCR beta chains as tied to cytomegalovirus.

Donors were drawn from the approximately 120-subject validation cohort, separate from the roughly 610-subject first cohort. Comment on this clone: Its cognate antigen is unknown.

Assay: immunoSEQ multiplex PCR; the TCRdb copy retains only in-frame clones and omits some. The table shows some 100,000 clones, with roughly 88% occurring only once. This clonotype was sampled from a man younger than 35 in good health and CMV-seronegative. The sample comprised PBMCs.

The CDR3 spells CASSLTRPSGSAETQYF. DNA for the CDR3: TGCGCCAGCAGCTTGACCAGGCCAAGCGGGAGTGCAGAGACCCAGTACTTC. V gene TRBV5-1 combines with J gene TRBJ2-5; TRBD2 agrees at 8 bases. CDR1 is SGHRS and CDR2 is YFSETQ in the germline V gene. The trim removed 1 base at V and 4 bases at J, leaving 12 bases unmatched. The CDR3 is 17 amino acids.